The 23 T cell receptor beta chains below all came from one sample that was sequenced in a study of response to subunit inactivated influenza vaccine. TCRdb analysed the RT-PCR reads with MiXCR anew, one entry per CDR3 protein. The sample lists hundreds of thousands of distinct CDR3 sequences, about 7.6% occurring once. This sample comprised PBMCs from blood, obtained 23 to 25 months after vaccination. Every receptor here comes from a man between 50 and 75 years old who received an inactivated influenza vaccine.

This chain uses TRBV5-1 with TRBJ2-3; D gene ambiguous. CDR3 length: 15 amino acids. Trimming pared 2 bases from V and 1 base from J, leaving 11 bases between. Germline V gene sequence: CDR1 SGHRS, CDR2 YFSETQ. The CDR3 sequence: CASSLANTRTDTQYF. The CDR3 region has the DNA TGCGCCAGCAGCTTAGCAAATACGCGCACAGATACGCAGTATTTT.

This chain uses TRBV7-2 with TRBJ2-7; D possibly corresponds to TRBD1 (6 bases). The CDR3 consists of 15 residues. The germline CDR1 and CDR2 sequences are SGHTA and FQGNSA. Trimming removed 5 bases from V and 3 bases from J, with 17 bases in between. The CDR3 here is CASSPLGARSYEQYF. The CDR3 nucleotides are TGTGCCAGCAGCCCACTGGGGGCCCGCAGCTACGAGCAGTACTTC.

This clonotype turned up a few times. It may be a read error: a sequence one base away is much more abundant. V is TRBV4-2 and J is TRBJ2-3; possibly TRBD2 for D (6 bases). This CDR3 is 17 amino acids long. The V gene's germline CDR1 is LGHNA and CDR2 YNFKEQ. This chain's CDR3 is CASSEESYGRGPDTQYF. CDR3 nucleotides: TGTGCCAGCAGCGAAGAGTCGTACGGGAGAGGGCCAGATACGCAGTATTTT.

This rearrangement joins TRBV5-5 to TRBJ2-5; possibly TRBD1 for D (5 bases). Germline-derived CDR1 and CDR2 are SGHKS and YYEKEE (reference sequence). Trimming removed 0 bases from V and 0 bases from J, with 15 bases in between. The CDR3 is 17 amino acids. In DNA, the CDR3 is TGTGCCAGCAGCTTGGTCTTCAGGGTGTTGGACCAAGAGACCCAGTACTTC. Residues: CASSLVFRVLDQETQYF.

CDR3 DNA: TGTGCCATCAGCCAGCAGTCGGGCAATCAGCCCCAGCATTTT. Its protein product is CAISQQSGNQPQHF. The chain is built from TRBV10-3 and TRBJ1-5; D is uncertain. The CDR3 totals 14 residues. CDR1 is ENHRY and CDR2 is SYGVKD in the germline V gene. Trimming took off 6 bases at V and 2 bases at J, with 11 bases between the two ends.

This clonotype turned up a few times. This sequence joins TRBV7-8 and TRBJ2-3; tentatively, D is TRBD2 (6 bases). Germline V lookup: CDR1 SGHVS, CDR2 FQNEAQ. The CDR3 covers 16 residues. V lost 2 bases to trimming and J lost 4 bases, with 16 bases between them. The CDR3 coding sequence is TGTGCCAGCAGCTTATTCCCGGGAGCAAGCGCAGATACGCAGTATTTT. It yields the protein CASSLFPGASADTQYF.

This clonotype was recorded at least ten times. This chain joins TRBV12-3 or TRBV12-4 and TRBJ2-2, with 9 bases matching TRBD1. The CDR3 sequence is 15 residues long. V was pared by 7 bases and J by 2 bases, with 5 bases of the junction left unmatched. Here the CDR3 DNA reads TGTGCCAGCAAGTGGGACAGGGTAAACACCGGGGAGCTGTTTTTT. Its protein product is CASKWDRVNTGELFF.

This clonotype came up a few times. This chain links TRBV6-2 or TRBV6-3 with TRBJ2-1, with 10 bases aligning to TRBD2. The CDR3 has 15 residues. Looked up from germline, CDR1 is MNHEY and CDR2 is SVGEGT. V trimming: 6 bases; J trimming: 8 bases; junction bases outside the gene matches: 10. DNA for the CDR3: TGTGCCAGCAGACCCCTAGCGGGAGACCTTCATGAGCAGTTCTTC. It translates to CASRPLAGDLHEQFF.

In its sample, this clonotype was seen a few times. The rearrangement links TRBV6-1 to TRBJ2-6; 9 bases map to TRBD1. The V gene's germline CDR1 is MNHNS and CDR2 SASEGT. With 6 bases clipped from V and 2 bases from J, the junction kept 5 bases outside the gene matches. The CDR3 loop spans 16 amino acids. CDR3 residues: CASSRQGDTGANVLTF. CDR3 in DNA: TGTGCCAGCAGCCGACAGGGGGACACTGGGGCCAACGTCCTGACTTTC.

The chain links TRBV20-1 to TRBJ2-7, with D uncertain. Trimming shortened V by 1 base and J by 6 bases, and 7 bases separated the two germline ends. The CDR3 contains 11 residues. The germline gives CDR1 DFQATT, CDR2 SNEGSKA (reference sequence). DNA for the CDR3: TGCAGTGCTAGAGCAGCGCCCGAGCAGTACTTC. Translating it yields CSARAAPEQYF.

This rearrangement joins TRBV7-2 to TRBJ2-7; D ambiguous. The CDR3 length is 14 residues. Between the trimmed V and J ends, which lost 1 base and 6 bases, there was a span of 13 bases. Germline lookup yields CDR1 SGHTA and CDR2 FQGNSA. CDR3 residues: CASSLEARSGEQYF. Here the CDR3 DNA reads TGTGCCAGCAGCTTAGAGGCCAGATCGGGCGAGCAGTACTTC.

The chain uses TRBV12-3 or TRBV12-4 and TRBJ1-2; D unclear. The length of the CDR3 is 12 residues. V dropped 3 bases and J dropped 5 bases, with 7 bases sitting between them. CDR3 nucleotides: TGTGCCAGCAGTTTTGGGGAGTATGGCTACACCTTC. Its translation: CASSFGEYGYTF.

This clonotype was counted only a few times. The rearrangement links TRBV3-1 to TRBJ2-4; 9 positions agree with TRBD1. V lost 4 bases, J lost 15 bases, and 7 bases stayed unmatched. The CDR3 has 12 amino acids. CDR1 is LGHDT, CDR2 YNNKEL, per germline (reference sequence). This CDR3 is CASSLHRDRVYF. Here the CDR3 DNA reads TGTGCCAGCAGCCTCCACCGGGACAGGGTGTACTTC.

This clonotype came up a few times. The rearrangement uses TRBV6-5 and TRBJ2-1, with TRBD2 matching 7 bases. Germline lookup yields CDR1 MNHEY and CDR2 SVGAGI. The trim removed 2 bases at V and 4 bases at J, leaving 8 bases unmatched. The CDR3 is 16 amino acids. The CDR3 sequence is CASSYGRASGYNEQFF. The CDR3 DNA reads as TGTGCCAGCAGTTACGGTCGCGCTAGCGGATACAATGAGCAGTTCTTC.

The chain recombines TRBV20-1 with TRBJ2-2, with TRBD2 as a possible D gene (6 bases). Germline-derived CDR1 and CDR2 are DFQATT and SNEGSKA (reference sequence). The CDR3 extends over 15 amino acids. V lost 3 bases to trimming and J lost 1 base, with 12 bases between them. Here the CDR3 DNA reads TGCAGTGCTAGGGGGACTTTTCTGAACACCGGGGAGCTGTTTTTT. Protein product: CSARGTFLNTGELFF.

The genes are TRBV4-1 and TRBJ1-5; no reliable D call. Looked up from germline, CDR1 is MGHRA and CDR2 is YSYEKL. V was pared by 3 bases and J by 6 bases, with 18 bases between. The CDR3 has 16 residues. The CDR3 is CASSQGGNVGFQPQHF. In DNA form, the CDR3 reads TGCGCCAGCAGCCAGGGAGGGAATGTAGGGTTTCAGCCCCAGCATTTT.

This clonotype occurred many times. This chain joins TRBV2 and TRBJ2-3, with no clear D. The CDR3 consists of 13 residues. Trimming stripped 3 bases from V and 1 base from J, with 5 bases between. Germline CDR1 reads SNHLY; CDR2 reads FYNNEI. Written as DNA, the CDR3 is TGTGCCAGCAGTGATACGGGCACAGATACGCAGTATTTT. This gives the protein CASSDTGTDTQYF.

This clonotype was counted only a few times. This chain links TRBV20-1 with TRBJ2-6; TRBD1 might be the D (5 bases). Between the trimmed V and J ends, which lost 1 base and 0 bases, there was a span of 13 bases. Germline values: CDR1 DFQATT, CDR2 SNEGSKA (reference sequence). The length of the CDR3 is 17 residues. CDR3 protein: CSARGQNLNSGANVLTF. DNA of the CDR3: TGCAGTGCTAGAGGACAGAACCTTAACTCTGGGGCCAACGTCCTGACTTTC.

This chain joins TRBV4-2 and TRBJ2-7; D gene unclear. CDR3 length: 14 amino acids. Germline values: CDR1 LGHNA, CDR2 YNFKEQ. V was cut by 0 bases and J by 4 bases, with 10 bases left in between. Here the CDR3 reads CASSQDLAVYEQYF. The CDR3 region has the DNA TGTGCCAGCAGCCAAGATTTGGCGGTATACGAGCAGTACTTC.

This clonotype was picked up a small number of times. The chain uses TRBV15 and TRBJ2-7; TRBD1 matches 7 bases. This CDR3 is built from 15 residues. CDR1 is LNHNV, CDR2 YYDKDF, per germline (reference sequence). V shed 2 bases, J shed 7 bases, and the junction held 11 bases outside the gene matches. CDR3 nucleotides: TGTGCCACCAGCAGACCCCGGGCAGGGGGTGGAGAGCAGTACTTC. This translates into CATSRPRAGGGEQYF.

This clonotype was recorded many times. The chain is built from TRBV4-3 and TRBJ1-1; D is unresolved. The CDR3 is made up of 14 amino acids. Germline CDR1 reads LGHNA; CDR2 reads YSLEER. Trimming took off 4 bases at V and 6 bases at J, with 15 bases between the two ends. CDR3 in amino acids: CASSPGYDGSEAFF. DNA for the CDR3: TGCGCCAGCAGCCCGGGGTACGATGGGTCTGAAGCTTTCTTT.

This clonotype was observed a few times. The chain employs TRBV25-1 and TRBJ1-2, with D uncertain. The CDR3 sequence is 16 residues long. Trimming left V 2 bases short and J 5 bases short, with 18 bases between. In germline, CDR1 is MGHDK, CDR2 SYGVNS. The CDR3 DNA reads TGTGCCAGCAGTGAAGGTTTGACCTTCGGGAGGTATGGCTACACCTTC. Protein product: CASSEGLTFGRYGYTF.

This clonotype has ten or more counts. J is TRBJ2-3 and V is TRBV20-1; 7 positions match TRBD1. The CDR3 spans 16 residues. Trimming cost V 1 base and J 7 bases; bases outside gene matches: 14. CDR1 is DFQATT and CDR2 is SNEGSKA in the germline V gene (reference sequence). CDR3 nucleotides: TGCAGTGCTAGAGCCCGAACAGGGGTTGGGGCGAATACGCAGTATTTT. Translating it yields CSARARTGVGANTQYF.